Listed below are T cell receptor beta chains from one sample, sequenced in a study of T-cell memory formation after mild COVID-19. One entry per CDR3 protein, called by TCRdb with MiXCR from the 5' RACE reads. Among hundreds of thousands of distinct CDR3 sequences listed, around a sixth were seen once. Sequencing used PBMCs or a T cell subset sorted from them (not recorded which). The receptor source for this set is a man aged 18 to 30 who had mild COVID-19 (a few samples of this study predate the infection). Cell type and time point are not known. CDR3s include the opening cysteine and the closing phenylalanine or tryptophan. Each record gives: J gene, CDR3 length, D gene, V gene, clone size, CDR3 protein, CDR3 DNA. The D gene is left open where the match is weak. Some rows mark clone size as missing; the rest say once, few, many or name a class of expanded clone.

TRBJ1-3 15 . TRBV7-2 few CASSGRGGSGNTIYF TGTGCCAGCAGCGGTAGGGGGGGCTCTGGAAACACCATATATTTT
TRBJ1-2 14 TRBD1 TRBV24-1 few CATSDRGTGKGYTF TGTGCCACCAGTGATCGAGGGACAGGGAAAGGCTACACCTTC
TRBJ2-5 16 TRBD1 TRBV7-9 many CASSHHPGQGDETQYF TGTGCCAGCAGCCACCACCCGGGACAGGGAGATGAGACCCAGTACTTC
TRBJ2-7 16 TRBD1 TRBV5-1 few CASSKVTGGVTYEQYF TGCGCCAGCAGCAAAGTGACAGGGGGAGTAACCTACGAGCAGTACTTC
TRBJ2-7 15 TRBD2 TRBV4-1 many CASSSVGEGSYEQYF TGCGCCAGCAGCAGCGTAGGGGAGGGCTCCTACGAGCAGTACTTC
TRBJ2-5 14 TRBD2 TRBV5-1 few CASSFGGTKRPQYF TGCGCCAGCAGCTTCGGGGGGACCAAGAGACCCCAGTACTTC
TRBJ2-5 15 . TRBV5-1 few CASSLQGGLRETQYF TGCGCCAGCAGCTTGCAGGGGGGGCTCAGAGAGACCCAGTACTTC
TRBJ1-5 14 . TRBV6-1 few CASGMGYSNQPQHF TGTGCCAGCGGGATGGGGTATAGCAATCAGCCCCAGCATTTT
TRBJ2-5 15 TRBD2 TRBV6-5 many CASSSPGLEGKTQYF TGTGCCAGCAGTTCCCCGGGACTAGAGGGAAAGACCCAGTACTTC
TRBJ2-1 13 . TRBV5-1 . CASSLRTDYEQFF TGCGCCAGCAGCTTGAGGACAGACTATGAGCAGTTCTTC
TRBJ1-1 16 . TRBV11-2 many CASSLTVGVGNTEAFF TGTGCCAGCAGCTTAACAGTCGGCGTGGGGAACACTGAAGCTTTCTTT
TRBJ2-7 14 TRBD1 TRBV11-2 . CASSSTDRWYEQYF TGTGCCAGCAGCTCAACGGACAGGTGGTACGAGCAGTACTTC
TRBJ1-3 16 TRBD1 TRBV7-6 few CASSLATGSLGNTIYF TGTGCCAGCAGCTTAGCGACAGGGTCTCTGGGAAACACCATATATTTT
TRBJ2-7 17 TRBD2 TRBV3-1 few CASSQARRLAGRYEQYF TGTGCCAGCAGCCAAGCCCGACGACTAGCGGGGAGGTACGAGCAGTACTTC
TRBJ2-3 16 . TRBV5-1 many CASSLAGGGGTDTQYF TGCGCCAGCAGCTTGGCCGGTGGTGGGGGCACAGATACGCAGTATTTT
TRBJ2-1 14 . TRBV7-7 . CASSLLDRNDEQFF TGTGCCAGCAGCTTATTGGACCGCAATGATGAGCAGTTCTTC
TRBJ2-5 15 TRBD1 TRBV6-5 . CASSPDRAVRETQYF TGTGCCAGCAGCCCCGACAGGGCCGTACGAGAGACCCAGTACTTC
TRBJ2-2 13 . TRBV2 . CASSALNAGELFF TGTGCCAGCTCAGCTTTGAACGCCGGGGAGCTGTTTTTT
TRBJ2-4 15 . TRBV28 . CATQRGVADFNIQYF TGTGCCACCCAGAGGGGGGTAGCGGATTTTAACATTCAGTACTTC
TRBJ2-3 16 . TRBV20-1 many CSARRAAGPSTDTQYF TGCAGTGCTAGGCGGGCGGCAGGCCCTAGCACAGATACGCAGTATTTT
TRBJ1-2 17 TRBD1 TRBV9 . CASSPRTGRGPNYGYTF TGTGCCAGCAGCCCCCGGACAGGCCGAGGCCCTAACTATGGCTACACCTTC
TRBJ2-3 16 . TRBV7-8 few CASSPESAPSTDTQYF TGTGCCAGCAGCCCCGAATCGGCACCTAGCACAGATACGCAGTATTTT
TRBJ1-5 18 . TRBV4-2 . CASSQDIGTPPGNQPQHF TGTGCCAGCAGCCAAGACATAGGGACCCCCCCAGGGAATCAGCCCCAGCATTTT
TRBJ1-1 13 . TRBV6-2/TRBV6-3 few CASSYSRNTEAFF TGTGCCAGCAGTTACTCACGGAACACTGAAGCTTTCTTT